The entry below describes one TCR beta chain. Its antigen is undetermined. The data belong to a study of neoadjuvant nivolumab and ipilimumab in lung cancer. The CDR3 extends over 17 amino acids. J gave up 5 bases and V 4 bases, and 12 bases lay outside the gene matches. Looked up from germline, CDR1 is SGHKS and CDR2 is YYEKEE (reference sequence). Generated by immunoSEQ multiplex PCR, the TCRdb table keeps only in-frame clones and is missing some. The repertoire holds approximately 6,200 clones, with roughly 61% as singletons. General study points: From pretherapy to surgery, tumor richness and clonality rose with dual therapy.

Sequences were derived from tumor tissue, sampled after neoadjuvant nivolumab, alone or with ipilimumab, at or shortly before surgery. This receptor was taken from an adult with non-small cell lung cancer. The chain couples TRBV5-5 to TRBJ2-7; 13 nucleotides line up with TRBD2. This CDR3 is CASSQGLAGEIANEQYF. The DNA for the CDR3 is TGTGCCAGCAGCCAAGGACTAGCGGGAGAAATCGCCAACGAGCAGTACTTC. Full variable domain (missing parts from reference TRBV5-5 and TRBJ2-7): DAGVTQSPTHLIKTRGQQVTLRCSPISGHKSVSWYQQVLGQGPQFIFQYYEKEERGRGNFPDRFSARQFPNYSSELNVNALLLGDSALYLCASSQGLAGEIANEQYFGPGTRLTVT.